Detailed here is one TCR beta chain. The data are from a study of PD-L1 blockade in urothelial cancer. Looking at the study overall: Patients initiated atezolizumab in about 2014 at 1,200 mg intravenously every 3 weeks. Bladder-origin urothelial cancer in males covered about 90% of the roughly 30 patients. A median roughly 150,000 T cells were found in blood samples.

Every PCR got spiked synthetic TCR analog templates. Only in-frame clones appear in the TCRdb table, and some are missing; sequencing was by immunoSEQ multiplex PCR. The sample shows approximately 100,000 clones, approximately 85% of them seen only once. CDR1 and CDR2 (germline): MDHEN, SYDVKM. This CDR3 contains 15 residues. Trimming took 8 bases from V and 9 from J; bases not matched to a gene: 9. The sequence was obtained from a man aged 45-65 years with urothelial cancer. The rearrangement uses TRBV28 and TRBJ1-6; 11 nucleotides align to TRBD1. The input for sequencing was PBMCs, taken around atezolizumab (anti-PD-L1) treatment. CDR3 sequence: CASGQGAGVGSPLHF. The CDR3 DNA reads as TGTGCCAGCGGACAGGGGGCTGGAGTGGGTTCACCCCTCCACTTT.